This T cell receptor (beta chain) was documented in a study of blood T cell repertoires in COVID-19. Study-level background: The United States, Italy and Spain provided the acute and convalescent COVID-19 samples. T cells, B-cell-depleted T cells, or PBMCs provided the cDNA or gDNA that served as material.

Source study methods: From reference gene primer amplification, estimates of nucleated cell counts were derived. The table came from immunoSEQ multiplex PCR; TCRdb's copy has only in-frame clones and leaves some out. The V and J calls and clone size are taken from that table; D and trimming were inferred from the DNA. The sample consists of 200,000 to 300,000 clones, about 86% of them appearing once. Losses at the gene ends were 0 bases for V and 8 bases for J; bases not matched to a gene: 2. This CDR3 is 13 amino acids long. The germline V gene encodes CDR1 SGHKS and CDR2 YYEKEE (reference sequence). Each participant's cohort was designated according to participant-reported clinical history.

The chain combines TRBV5-5 with TRBJ2-1; 7 bases line up with TRBD2. Sequenced input: PBMCs or T cells enriched from blood (not recorded which). This clonotype originated in a middle-aged woman with acute COVID-19. The CDR3 sequence is CASSLGLAYEQFF. In DNA form, the CDR3 reads TGTGCCAGCAGCTTGGGACTAGCTTATGAGCAGTTCTTC.